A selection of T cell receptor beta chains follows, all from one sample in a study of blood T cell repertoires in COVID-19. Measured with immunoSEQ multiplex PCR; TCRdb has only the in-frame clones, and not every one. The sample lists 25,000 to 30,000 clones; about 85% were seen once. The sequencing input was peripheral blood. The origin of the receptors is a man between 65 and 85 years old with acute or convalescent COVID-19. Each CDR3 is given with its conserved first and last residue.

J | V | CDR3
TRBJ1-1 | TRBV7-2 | CASSFQADTEAFF
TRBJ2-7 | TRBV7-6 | CASSPREREPNEQYF
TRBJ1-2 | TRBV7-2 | CASSEGQGYGYTF
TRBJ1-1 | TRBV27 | CASSLWDTNTEAFF
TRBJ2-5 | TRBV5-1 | CASSLLSGIQETQYF
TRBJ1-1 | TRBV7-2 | CASRTGTVAFF
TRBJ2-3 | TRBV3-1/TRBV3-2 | CASSQERAGADTQYF
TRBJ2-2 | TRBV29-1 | CSVEVVGDTGELFF
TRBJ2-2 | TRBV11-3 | CASSPRQGADTGELFF
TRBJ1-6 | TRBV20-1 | CSASGPRGGEPLHF
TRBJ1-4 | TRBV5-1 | CASSASTGDDEKLFF
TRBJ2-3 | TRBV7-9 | CASSPGQGDDTQYF
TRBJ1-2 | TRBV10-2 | CASSGAAPLLYGYTF
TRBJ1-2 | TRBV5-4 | CASSRRDSGNYGYTF
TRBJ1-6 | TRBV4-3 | CASSRTGQSNSPLHF
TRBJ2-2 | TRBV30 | CAWSKSGGAPGELFF
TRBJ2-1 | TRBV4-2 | CASSQRVSSYNEQFF
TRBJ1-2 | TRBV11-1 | CASSPDRDYGYTF
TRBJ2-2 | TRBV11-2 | CASSRSGNLNTGELFF
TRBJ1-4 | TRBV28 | CASSSRTTGVFEKLFF
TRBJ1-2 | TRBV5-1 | CASSRRVSNYGYTF
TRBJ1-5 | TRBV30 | CAWSKDRGDQPQHF
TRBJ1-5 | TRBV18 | CASSPGQYNQPQHF
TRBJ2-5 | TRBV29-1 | CSAQSQGTETQYF
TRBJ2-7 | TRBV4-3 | CASSQEEGQAGSYEQYF
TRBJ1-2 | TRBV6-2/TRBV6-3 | CASSTRTGLYGYTF
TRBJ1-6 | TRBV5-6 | CASSSIDRAYNSPLHF
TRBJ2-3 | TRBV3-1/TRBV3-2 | CASSQTLAGAFSTDTQYF
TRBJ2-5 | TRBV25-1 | CASSPRGAGEETQYF
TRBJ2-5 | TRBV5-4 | CASSLSGGQETQYF
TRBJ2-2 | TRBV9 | CASSPFGLAVELFF
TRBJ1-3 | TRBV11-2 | CASSSGGGNTIYF
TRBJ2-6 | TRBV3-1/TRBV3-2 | CASSQEDKRVGANVLTF
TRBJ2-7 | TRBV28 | CASSFPSDEQYF
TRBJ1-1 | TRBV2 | CASSVHRMNTEAFF
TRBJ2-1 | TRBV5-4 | CASSRTGGANEQFF
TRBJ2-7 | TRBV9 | CASGLSTYEQYF